This TCR beta chain stems from a study of T cell changes during pregnancy in multiple sclerosis. TCRdb's copy holds only in-frame clones and misses some; the assay was immunoSEQ multiplex PCR. The sample holds fewer than 70,000 clones, approximately 92% seen once. The clonotype originates from a female donor in good health, enrolled as a control in a pregnancy study. The sample consisted of peripheral blood, taken in the second trimester of pregnancy.

CDR3 protein: CASSKRGTEAFF. DNA for the CDR3: TGTGCCAGCAGCAAACGAGGGACTGAAGCTTTCTTT. The V and J genes are TRBV11-3 and TRBJ1-1; no firm D call. This CDR3 is 12 amino acids long. Trimming removed 5 bases at V and 5 bases at J, with 9 bases between. Germline V lookup: CDR1 SGHNT, CDR2 YENEEA.